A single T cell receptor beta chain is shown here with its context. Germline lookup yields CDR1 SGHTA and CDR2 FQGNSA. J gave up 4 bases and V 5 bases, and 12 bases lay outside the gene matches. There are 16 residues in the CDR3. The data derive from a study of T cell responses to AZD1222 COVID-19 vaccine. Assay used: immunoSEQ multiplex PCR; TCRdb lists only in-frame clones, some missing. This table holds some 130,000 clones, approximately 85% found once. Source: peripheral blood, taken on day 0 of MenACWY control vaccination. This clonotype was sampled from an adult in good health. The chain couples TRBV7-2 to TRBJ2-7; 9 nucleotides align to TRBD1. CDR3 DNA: TGTGCCAGCAGCATGCTACAGGGGGCGGTAAGGTACGAGCAGTACTTC. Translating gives CASSMLQGAVRYEQYF.